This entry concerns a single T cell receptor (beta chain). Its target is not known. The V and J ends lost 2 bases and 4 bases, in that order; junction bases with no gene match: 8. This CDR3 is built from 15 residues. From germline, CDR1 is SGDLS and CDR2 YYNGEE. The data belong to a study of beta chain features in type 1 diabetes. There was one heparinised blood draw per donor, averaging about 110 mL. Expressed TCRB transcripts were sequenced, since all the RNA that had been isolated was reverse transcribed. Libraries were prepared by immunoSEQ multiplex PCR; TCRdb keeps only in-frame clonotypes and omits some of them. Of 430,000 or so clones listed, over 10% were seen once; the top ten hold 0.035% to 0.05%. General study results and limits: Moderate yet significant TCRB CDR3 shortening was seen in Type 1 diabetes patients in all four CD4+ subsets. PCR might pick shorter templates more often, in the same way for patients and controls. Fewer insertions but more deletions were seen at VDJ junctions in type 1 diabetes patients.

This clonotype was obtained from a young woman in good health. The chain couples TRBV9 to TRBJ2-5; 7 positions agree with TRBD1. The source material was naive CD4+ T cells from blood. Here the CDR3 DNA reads TGTGCCAGCAGCGTCTTCGAGGGGGCGGGAGAGACCCAGTACTTC. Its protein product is CASSVFEGAGETQYF.